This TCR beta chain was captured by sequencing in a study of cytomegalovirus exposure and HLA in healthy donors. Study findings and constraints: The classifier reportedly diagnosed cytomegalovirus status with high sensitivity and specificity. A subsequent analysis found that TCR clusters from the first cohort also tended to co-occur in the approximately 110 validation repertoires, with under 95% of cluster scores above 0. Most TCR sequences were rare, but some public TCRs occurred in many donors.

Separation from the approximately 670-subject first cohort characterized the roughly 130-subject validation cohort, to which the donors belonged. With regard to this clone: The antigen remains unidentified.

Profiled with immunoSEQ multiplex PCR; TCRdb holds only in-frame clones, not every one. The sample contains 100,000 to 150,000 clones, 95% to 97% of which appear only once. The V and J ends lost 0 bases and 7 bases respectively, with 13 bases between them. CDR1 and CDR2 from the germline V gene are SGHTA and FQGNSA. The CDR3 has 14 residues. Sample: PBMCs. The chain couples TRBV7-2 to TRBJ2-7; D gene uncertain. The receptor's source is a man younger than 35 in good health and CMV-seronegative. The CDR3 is CASSLALPSKEQYF. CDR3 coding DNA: TGTGCCAGCAGCTTAGCGCTCCCCTCTAAGGAGCAGTACTTC. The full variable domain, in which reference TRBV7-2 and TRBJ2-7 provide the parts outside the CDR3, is GAGVSQSPSNKVTEKGKDVELRCDPISGHTALYWYRQSLGQGLEFLIYFQGNSAPDKSGLPSDRFSAERTGGSVSTLTIQRTQQEDSAVYLCASSLALPSKEQYFGPGTRLTVT.